What follows are 19 T cell receptor beta chains derived from one specimen sequenced in a study of human T cells and chemical hapten exposure. Time point described: pre-sensitization, week 0. The treatment here: therapeutic diphenylcyclopropenone sensitization with weekly scalp DPC. TCRdb independently ran MiXCR on the RACE reads; one entry per CDR3 protein. The sample records 250,000 to 300,000 distinct CDR3 sequences, 7.5% to 9% being singletons. The specimen comprised whole blood, sampled in connection with sensitization to the hapten diphenylcyclopropenone (DPC). The source of these receptors is a young man with alopecia areata. Some clones in this sample may be carry-over from other donors' samples.

This clonotype was counted at least ten times. The chain combines TRBV25-1 with TRBJ2-7; the D is unclear. CDR3 length equals 14 residues. V was clipped by 5 bases and J by 2 bases, with 13 bases between them. CDR1 is MGHDK and CDR2 is SYGVNS in the germline V gene. The CDR3 reads CASSLKWGTYEQYF. CDR3 DNA: TGTGCCAGCAGTTTGAAATGGGGTACCTACGAGCAGTACTTC.

The chain has TRBV6-2 or TRBV6-3 and TRBJ1-5; D is ambiguous. CDR3 length: 13 amino acids. Germline loops: CDR1 MNHEY, CDR2 SVGEGT. Trimming removed 4 bases from V and 4 bases from J, with 8 bases in between. The CDR3 nucleotides read TGTGCCAGCAGTTGGGTAGGGAATCAGCCCCAGCATTTT. It codes for CASSWVGNQPQHF.

Here the CDR3 reads CASSLTGVMNTEAFF. Here the CDR3 DNA reads TGTGCCAGCAGCCTTACAGGGGTTATGAACACTGAAGCTTTCTTT. The V gene is TRBV27, the J gene TRBJ1-1, with TRBD1 matching over 7 bases. This CDR3 is built from 15 residues. The V gene end was trimmed by 6 bases and the J gene end by 0 bases; junction bases not matched to a gene: 7. Germline CDR1 MNHEY, CDR2 SMNVEV (reference sequence).

This clonotype was counted a few times. This chain links TRBV7-6 with TRBJ2-5; TRBD2 might be the D (5 bases). This CDR3 has 15 amino acids. Germline assignment: CDR1 SGHVS and CDR2 FNYEAQ. Trimming took 0 bases from V and 1 from J, leaving 9 bases between them. The CDR3 region has the DNA TGTGCCAGCAGCTTAGCAGGAGGCACCCAAGAGACCCAGTACTTC. Translation gives CASSLAGGTQETQYF.

The chain has TRBV15 and TRBJ2-1; unclear D gene. The CDR3 spans 13 residues. Germline-derived CDR1 and CDR2 are LNHNV and YYDKDF (reference sequence). The V end lost 0 bases, the J end lost 14 bases, and 14 bases lay between the germline ends. The CDR3 loop reads CATSRDIGPWKFF. The CDR3 region has the DNA TGTGCCACCAGCAGAGATATAGGGCCTTGGAAGTTCTTC.

CDR3 DNA sequence: TGCAGTGCTAGATTTAGACCAGCTCTCTACAATGAGCAGTTCTTC. Encoded protein: CSARFRPALYNEQFF. This chain joins TRBV20-1 and TRBJ2-1; unclear D gene. The CDR3 spans 15 residues. The V gene lost 2 bases and the J gene lost 3 bases, with 14 bases spanning the gap. Germline V lookup: CDR1 DFQATT, CDR2 SNEGSKA (reference sequence).

This clonotype was seen at least ten times. CDR3 protein: CASSQEGVSSYNEQFF. The CDR3 region has the DNA TGCGCCAGCAGCCAAGAAGGCGTGAGCTCCTACAATGAGCAGTTCTTC. The V and J genes are TRBV4-1 and TRBJ2-1, with no clear D. The CDR3 is made up of 16 amino acids. The germline CDR1 and CDR2 sequences are MGHRA and YSYEKL. The V gene lost 0 bases and the J gene lost 0 bases, with 9 bases spanning the gap.

There are a few counts of this clonotype. The chain combines TRBV27 with TRBJ1-6; a possible D gene is TRBD1 (5 bases). CDR1 and CDR2 (germline): MNHEY, SMNVEV (reference sequence). CDR3 length equals 15 residues. Deletions cut 6 bases from V and 9 bases from J, with 18 bases between. The CDR3 nucleotides read TGTGCCAGCAGCCTCCTGGGGGGACGTGTTTCACCCCTCCACTTT. Its protein product is CASSLLGGRVSPLHF.

This clonotype was observed many times. The chain carries TRBV25-1 and TRBJ2-5; TRBD1 aligns across 7 bases. J lost 2 bases, V lost 4 bases, and 4 bases had no gene match. The CDR3 sequence is 14 residues long. Germline assignment: CDR1 MGHDK and CDR2 SYGVNS. The CDR3 nucleotides read TGTGCCAGCAGTGTGGGACAGTCGCAAGAGACCCAGTACTTC. Protein sequence: CASSVGQSQETQYF.

This clonotype has only a few counts. The rearrangement links TRBV2 to TRBJ2-2; D is possibly TRBD2 (5 bases). V was cut by 8 bases and J by 5 bases, with 12 bases left in between. Germline lookup yields CDR1 SNHLY and CDR2 FYNNEI. The CDR3 totals 13 residues. CDR3 nucleotide sequence: TGTGCCAGCTACGGACTTCGAACCGGGGAGCTGTTTTTT. It encodes CASYGLRTGELFF.

This clonotype was seen a few times. The genes are TRBV12-3 or TRBV12-4 and TRBJ1-2; TRBD1 aligns across 9 bases. CDR3 length: 14 amino acids. Trimming at V came to 6 bases and at J to 3 bases, leaving 5 bases not matched to a gene. The CDR3 region is CASRGQGEDYGYTF. The CDR3, as DNA: TGTGCCAGCAGGGGACAGGGAGAGGACTATGGCTACACCTTC.

The chain uses TRBV7-9 and TRBJ2-6; D ambiguous. The germline gives CDR1 SEHNR, CDR2 FQNEAQ (reference sequence). This CDR3 spans 13 amino acids. With 3 bases removed from V and 3 bases from J, the gap between germline ends came to 3 bases. This chain's CDR3 is CASSLFGANVLTF. The CDR3 nucleotides are TGTGCCAGCAGCTTGTTTGGGGCCAACGTCCTGACTTTC. Drawing the rest from reference TRBV7-9 and TRBJ2-6, the complete variable domain is DTGVSQNPRHKITKRGQNVTFRCDPISEHNRLYWYRQTLGQGPEFLTYFQNEAQLEKSRLLSDRFSAERPKGSFSTLEIQRTEQGDSAMYLCASSLFGANVLTFGAGSRLTVL.

The J gene is TRBJ1-3, the V gene TRBV18; a possible D gene is TRBD1 (5 bases). This CDR3 has 15 residues. Germline-derived CDR1 and CDR2 are KGHSH and LQKENI. V dropped 3 bases and J dropped 3 bases, with 12 bases sitting between them. As DNA, the CDR3 is TGTGCCAGCTCACCCACCAGGGCAGATGGAAACACCATATATTTT. It codes for CASSPTRADGNTIYF. The full variable domain, its missing parts supplied by reference TRBV18 and TRBJ1-3, is NAGVMQNPRHLVRRRGQEARLRCSPMKGHSHVYWYRQLPEEGLKFMVYLQKENIIDESGMPKERFSAEFPKEGPSILRIQQVVRGDSAAYFCASSPTRADGNTIYFGEGSWLTVV.

In this sample, this clonotype turned up many times. The gene calls are TRBV10-3 and TRBJ1-1; D may be TRBD1 (5 bases). From germline, CDR1 is ENHRY and CDR2 SYGVKD. The CDR3 length is 18 residues. Trimming removed 0 bases from V and 1 base from J, with 18 bases in between. CDR3: CAISESPEEGLQNTEAFF. DNA for the CDR3: TGTGCCATCAGTGAGTCGCCGGAAGAGGGACTTCAGAACACTGAAGCTTTCTTT.

This clonotype showed up many times. The rearrangement uses TRBV29-1 and TRBJ1-1; D gene unclear. CDR1 is SQVTM and CDR2 is ANQGSEA in the germline V gene. V was shortened by 3 bases and J by 0 bases, with 8 bases between the two germline ends. The CDR3 is 13 residues long. CDR3 sequence (DNA): TGCAGCGTTGAGTCACAGTTGAACACTGAAGCTTTCTTT. It encodes CSVESQLNTEAFF.

The J gene is TRBJ2-4, the V gene TRBV7-9; 10 nucleotides align to TRBD2. This CDR3 is 15 amino acids long. Germline CDR1 and CDR2: SEHNR and FQNEAQ (reference sequence). V trimming: 5 bases; J trimming: 4 bases; junction bases outside the gene matches: 5. CDR3 in DNA: TGTGCCAGCAGCCGATTACTAGCGGGGAAAAACATTCAGTACTTC. Amino acid sequence: CASSRLLAGKNIQYF.

Ten or more counts support this clonotype. This chain connects TRBV6-5 to TRBJ1-1, with D hard to call. Germline V CDR1 and CDR2: MNHEY, SVGAGI. This CDR3 is 10 amino acids long. Trimming took 8 bases from V and 3 from J, leaving 4 bases between them. This chain's CDR3 is CASGDTEAFF. The CDR3, as DNA: TGTGCCAGCGGGGACACTGAAGCTTTCTTT.

In this sample, this clonotype turned up a few times. CDR3 bases: TGCAGTGCTAGAGACAGGGACCCCAATCAGCCCCAGCATTTT. It specifies CSARDRDPNQPQHF. This chain joins TRBV20-1 and TRBJ1-5; tentatively, D is TRBD1 (5 bases). The V gene's germline CDR1 is DFQATT and CDR2 SNEGSKA (reference sequence). CDR3 size: 14 residues. V lost 0 bases to trimming and J lost 3 bases, with 9 bases between them.

In its sample, this clonotype was seen many times. The rearrangement uses TRBV5-5 and TRBJ2-7, with D unclear. The V gene lost 6 bases and the J gene lost 0 bases, with 13 bases spanning the gap. Germline values: CDR1 SGHKS, CDR2 YYEKEE (reference sequence). The CDR3 totals 14 residues. CDR3 in DNA: TGTGCCAGCAATGCCGGGTTCAGCTCCTACGAGCAGTACGTC. Protein product: CASNAGFSSYEQYV.